This TCR beta chain originates from a study of PD-L1 blockade in urothelial cancer. Germline V gene data show CDR1 as SNHLY and CDR2 as FYNNEI. V lost 5 bases to trimming and J lost 8 bases; unmatched junction nucleotides: 6. The CDR3 runs to 14 residues. The repertoire was sequenced with immunoSEQ multiplex PCR; TCRdb's copy has only in-frame clones and lacks some. The sample consists of approximately 110,000 clones, approximately 85% of them appearing once. This chain connects TRBV2 to TRBJ1-6, with 7 bases aligning to TRBD1. The sequence derives from a man between 45 and 60 years old with urothelial cancer. The sample consisted of PBMCs, taken around atezolizumab (anti-PD-L1) treatment. CDR3 residues: CASSLGGAYSPLHF. The CDR3 nucleotides read TGTGCCAGCAGTCTAGGGGGCGCGTATTCACCCCTCCACTTT.